Presented here are 2 T cell receptor beta chains from one specimen sequenced in a study of T cell changes during pregnancy in multiple sclerosis. Only in-frame clones appear in the TCRdb table, and some are missing; sequencing was by immunoSEQ multiplex PCR. The table shows approximately 40,000 clones, with about 92% occurring only once. The sequencing used CD8+ T cells from peripheral blood mononuclear cells, collected in the third trimester of pregnancy. These receptors were collected from a female donor with multiple sclerosis, enrolled in a pregnancy study.

This clone is a singleton in its sample. The CDR3 here is CASMSRDRIGEAFF. DNA of the CDR3: TGTGCCAGCATGTCCCGGGACAGGATTGGCGAAGCTTTCTTT. The V gene is TRBV27, the J gene TRBJ1-1; 8 bases map to TRBD1. From germline, CDR1 is MNHEY and CDR2 SMNVEV (reference sequence). CDR3 length: 14 residues. The V and J ends lost 7 bases and 8 bases, in that order; junction bases with no gene match: 12.

This clone was seen a single time. The chain combines TRBV5-4 with TRBJ2-1; TRBD1 is a possible D gene (5 bases). CDR1 SGHNT and CDR2 YYREEE come from the germline V gene (reference sequence). V lost 5 bases and J 5 bases, leaving 14 bases between the germline ends. There are 14 residues in the CDR3. CDR3: CASRTRQSDNEQFF. The CDR3 region has the DNA TGTGCCAGCAGGACACGACAGTCCGACAATGAGCAGTTCTTC.